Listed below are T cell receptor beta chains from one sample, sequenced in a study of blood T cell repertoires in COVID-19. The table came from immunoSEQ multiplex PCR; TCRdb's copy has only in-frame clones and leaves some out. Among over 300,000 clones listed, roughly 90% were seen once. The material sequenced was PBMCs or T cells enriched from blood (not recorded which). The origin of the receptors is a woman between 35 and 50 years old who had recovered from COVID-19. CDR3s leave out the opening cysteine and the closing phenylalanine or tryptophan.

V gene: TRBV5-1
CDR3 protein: ASSLVGIQGSPQH

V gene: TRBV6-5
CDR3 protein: ASSSRTGNTGELF

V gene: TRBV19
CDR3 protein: ASSGDSGRGQETQY

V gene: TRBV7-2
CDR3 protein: ASREPGLAFNEQF

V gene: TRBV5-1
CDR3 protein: ASSVGTALGYEQY

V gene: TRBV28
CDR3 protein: ASTSDRKLF

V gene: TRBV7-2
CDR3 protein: ASSLKRGMATEAF

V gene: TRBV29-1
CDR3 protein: SGSDRFADTQY

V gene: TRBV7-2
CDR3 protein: ASSLEANEKLF

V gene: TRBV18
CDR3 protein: ASSPGTGDNEQF

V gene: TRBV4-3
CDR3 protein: ASSQGTGGSGNTIY

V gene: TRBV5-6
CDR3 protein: ASSLRQGLTDTQY

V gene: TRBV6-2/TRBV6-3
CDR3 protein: ASSYRPTSASLYEQY

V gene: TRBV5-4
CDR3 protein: ASSLLRDSNSPLH

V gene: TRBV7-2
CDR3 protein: ASSFGVETQY

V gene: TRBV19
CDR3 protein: ASSQGVEAGELF

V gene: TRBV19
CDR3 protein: ASSIEFAGAGYT

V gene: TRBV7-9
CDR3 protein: ASSSGLGGVNGELF

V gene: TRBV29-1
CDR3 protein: SVELAGGPYEQY

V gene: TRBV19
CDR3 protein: ASSKTYSPPAQAQH

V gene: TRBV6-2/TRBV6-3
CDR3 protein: ASSSTVGGLPLH

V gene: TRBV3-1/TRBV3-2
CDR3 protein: ASSERGSTDTQY

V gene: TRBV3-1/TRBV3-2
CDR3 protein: ASSQDLNIQY

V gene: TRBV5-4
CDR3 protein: ASSLVGGIEQF

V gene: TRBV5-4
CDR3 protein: ASSLKSGRAETQY

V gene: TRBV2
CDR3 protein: ASIGRGPGGYT

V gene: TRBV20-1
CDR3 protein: SASGGALLDNQPQH

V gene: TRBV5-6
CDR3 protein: ASSWGTTGSQH

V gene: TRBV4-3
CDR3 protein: ASSQDSAARSYNEQF

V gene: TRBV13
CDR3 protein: ASSAGPNNQPQH

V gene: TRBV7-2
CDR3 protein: ASSWLAGGRARETQY

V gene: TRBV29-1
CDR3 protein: SVKTTGGNTIY

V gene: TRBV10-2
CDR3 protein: ASTQLAGGGDTQY

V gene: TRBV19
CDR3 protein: ASSRGGAWETQY

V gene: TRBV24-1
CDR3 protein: ATSDLDWQGYT

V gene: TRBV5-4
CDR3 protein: ASKTANYGYT

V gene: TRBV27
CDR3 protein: ASSHSGRPPAYNEQF

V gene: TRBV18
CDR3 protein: ASSPTTGAYEQY

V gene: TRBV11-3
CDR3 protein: ASSPAGVSYNEQF

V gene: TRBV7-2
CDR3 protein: ASRDLAYEQY

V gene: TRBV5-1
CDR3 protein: ASSPNSGTVDSPLH

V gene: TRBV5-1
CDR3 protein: ASSFRGEEGYT

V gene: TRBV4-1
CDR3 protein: ASSQERRGVTYNEQF

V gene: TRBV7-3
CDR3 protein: ASSLQGQTGPTEAF

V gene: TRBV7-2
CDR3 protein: ASSPSGLAESSYNEQF

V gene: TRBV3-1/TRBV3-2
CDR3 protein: ASSQRAGGPSTGELF